This entry lists 9 T cell receptor beta chains sequenced from one sample in a study of cytomegalovirus exposure and HLA in healthy donors. Sequenced by immunoSEQ multiplex PCR; TCRdb stores in-frame clones only, minus some. Of about 160,000 clones listed, 70% to 90% are singletons. Sequenced input: PBMCs. All receptors derive from a woman under 30 in good health and CMV-seronegative.

The chain joins TRBV7-2 to TRBJ2-1; 11 bases are a match to TRBD1. The length of the CDR3 is 15 residues. J lost 4 bases, V lost 6 bases, and 5 bases had no gene match. Germline CDR1 reads SGHTA; CDR2 reads FQGNSA. The CDR3 bases are TGTGCCAGCAGTCAAGGGGACAGGGGGTACAATGAGCAGTTCTTC. Translating it yields CASSQGDRGYNEQFF. Variable domain in full (rest from reference TRBV7-2 and TRBJ2-1): GAGVSQSPSNKVTEKGKDVELRCDPISGHTALYWYRQSLGQGLEFLIYFQGNSAPDKSGLPSDRFSAERTGGSVSTLTIQRTQQEDSAVYLCASSQGDRGYNEQFFGPGTRLTVL.

V is TRBV2 and J is TRBJ1-6; TRBD1 matches at 10 bases. The CDR3 has 18 residues. Per the germline V gene, CDR1 is SNHLY and CDR2 is FYNNEI. The V segment lost 5 bases and the J segment 7 bases; nucleotides outside the gene matches: 14. The CDR3 DNA follows: TGTGCCAGCAGTTCCGATCTTGGGACAGGGGACCCCAATTCACCCCTCCACTTT. As protein: CASSSDLGTGDPNSPLHF.

The CDR3 is CASSPHLAGTHEAFF. DNA of the CDR3: TGTGCCAGCAGCCCACATTTAGCAGGGACTCACGAAGCTTTCTTT. The gene calls are TRBV9 and TRBJ1-1; D possibly corresponds to TRBD1 (5 bases). Per germline, CDR1 SGDLS and CDR2 YYNGEE. V was shortened by 4 bases and J by 8 bases, with 21 bases between the two germline ends. The CDR3 is made up of 15 amino acids.

As for this clone: Compared with germline, one end of the junction differs, possibly owing to a read error. The V call is TRBV18, the J call TRBJ1-2; perhaps TRBD1 as D (6 bases). The germline V gene encodes CDR1 KGHSH and CDR2 LQKENI. This CDR3 is built from 15 residues. CDR3 DNA sequence: TGTGCCAGCTCCCCACAGGGATCGGAGGGCTATGGCTACACCTTC. Translating gives CASSPQGSEGYGYTF.

The chain employs TRBV10-3 and TRBJ2-3; D gene uncertain. V lost 3 bases to trimming and J lost 5 bases, with 15 bases between them. CDR3 length: 15 amino acids. Looked up from germline, CDR1 is ENHRY and CDR2 is SYGVKD. CDR3 in DNA: TGTGCCATCAGTGATCCAGTCCAGATCGAAGATACGCAGTATTTT. It encodes CAISDPVQIEDTQYF.

The chain recombines TRBV4-1 with TRBJ1-5; D call uncertain. V lost 1 base, J lost 0 bases, and 10 bases lay in between. Germline V gives CDR1 MGHRA, CDR2 YSYEKL. The CDR3 length is 16 residues. The CDR3 region has the DNA TGCGCCAGCAGCCAAGCGGACGGGAATAGCAATCAGCCCCAGCATTTT. Translating it yields CASSQADGNSNQPQHF.

CDR3 coding DNA: TGTGCCAGCAAATCGAGATGGGGAAAACCGGGACTAGCTGACACCGGGGAGCTGTTTTTT. Its protein product is CASKSRWGKPGLADTGELFF. The genes are TRBV7-6 and TRBJ2-2, with 9 bases identical to TRBD2. In germline, CDR1 is SGHVS, CDR2 FNYEAQ. The V and J ends lost 7 bases and 3 bases, in that order; junction bases with no gene match: 21. CDR3 length equals 20 residues.

The chain links TRBV27 to TRBJ1-1; perhaps TRBD1 as D (6 bases). Germline CDR1 is MNHEY and CDR2 is SMNVEV (reference sequence). Trimming pared 0 bases from V and 7 bases from J, leaving 12 bases between. The CDR3 length is 14 residues. In DNA, the CDR3 is TGTGCCAGCAGTTTATCCCCTAAGGGGGTTGAAGCTTTCTTT. Amino acid sequence: CASSLSPKGVEAFF.

The rearrangement uses TRBV12-5 and TRBJ1-3; possible D gene TRBD1, 5 bases. The CDR3 spans 14 residues. In germline, CDR1 is LGHNT, CDR2 FRNRAP. The V end lost 3 bases, the J end lost 2 bases, and 8 bases lay between the germline ends. The CDR3 DNA reads as TGTGCTAGTGGTTTAGGGGTGGCTGGAAACACCATATATTTT. This translates into CASGLGVAGNTIYF.